Below, 19 T cell receptor beta chains from the same sample are listed, as sequenced in a study of cytomegalovirus exposure and HLA in healthy donors. The PCR made use of 60 Vbeta and 13 Jbeta primers. Measured with immunoSEQ multiplex PCR; TCRdb has only the in-frame clones, and not every one. The sample lists over 150,000 clones; approximately 72% were seen once. Sequenced: PBMCs. Every receptor here comes from a man younger than 30 in good health and CMV-seronegative.

The chain is built from TRBV6-5 and TRBJ1-6; D is unclear. The V gene lost 6 bases and the J gene lost 6 bases, with 6 bases spanning the gap. Germline V gene lookup returns CDR1 MNHEY and CDR2 SVGAGI. The CDR3 contains 12 residues. CDR3 coding DNA: TGTGCCAGCAGGGCCCCTAATTCACCCCTCCACTTT. It encodes CASRAPNSPLHF.

The chain employs TRBV29-1 and TRBJ2-5; possible D gene TRBD1, 6 bases. Germline lookup yields CDR1 SQVTM and CDR2 ANQGSEA. The CDR3 has 14 residues. CDR3 nucleotides: TGCGCCGAATCGACAGGATTGACCTTAGAGACCCAGTACTTC. This sequence encodes CAESTGLTLETQYF.

This clone has a handful of counts. This chain connects TRBV19 to TRBJ1-2; D remains unclear. The CDR3 has 15 residues. Trimming took 5 bases from V and 4 from J, leaving 17 bases between them. The V gene's germline CDR1 is LNHDA and CDR2 SQIVND (reference sequence). The CDR3 spells CASSPSRVRSYGYTF. The CDR3 DNA reads TGTGCCAGTAGTCCCAGTCGGGTCCGTTCCTATGGCTACACCTTC.

The chain is built from TRBV11-3 and TRBJ2-1; 10 bases are a match to TRBD1. From germline, CDR1 is SGHNT and CDR2 YENEEA. Unmatched junction bases numbered 6, after V lost 3 bases and J lost 4 bases. This CDR3 comprises 16 residues. CDR3 region: CASSLRQGAAYNEQFF. The CDR3 nucleotides read TGTGCCAGCAGCTTGAGACAGGGGGCCGCTTACAATGAGCAGTTCTTC.

J is TRBJ1-3 and V is TRBV29-1; perhaps TRBD1 as D (5 bases). The V end lost 5 bases, the J end lost 4 bases, and 18 bases lay between the germline ends. Looked up from germline, CDR1 is SQVTM and CDR2 is ANQGSEA. The CDR3 covers 15 residues. CDR3 nucleotide sequence: TGCAGCGTTAATCCCAGGGAGGCAGTGGGAAACACCATATATTTT. It encodes CSVNPREAVGNTIYF.

The CDR3 region has the DNA TGCGCCAGCAGCATAGCCGGGACAGGGAGCACAGATACGCAGTATTTT. Translated: CASSIAGTGSTDTQYF. The chain couples TRBV5-1 to TRBJ2-3; TRBD1 matches at 9 bases. Germline lookup yields CDR1 SGHRS and CDR2 YFSETQ. The CDR3 runs to 16 residues. The trim removed 4 bases at V and 0 bases at J, leaving 6 bases unmatched.

The CDR3 loop is CASSLARKEYGYTF. In nucleotides, the CDR3 is TGTGCCAGCAGCTTAGCGCGGAAGGAGTATGGCTACACCTTC. The chain uses TRBV7-2 and TRBJ1-2, with D unclear. The germline V gene has CDR1 SGHTA and CDR2 FQGNSA. The V end lost 0 bases, the J end lost 5 bases, and 10 bases lay between the germline ends. The CDR3 loop spans 14 amino acids. The variable domain in full, with the rest retrieved from reference TRBV7-2 and TRBJ1-2, is GAGVSQSPSNKVTEKGKDVELRCDPISGHTALYWYRQSLGQGLEFLIYFQGNSAPDKSGLPSDRFSAERTGGSVSTLTIQRTQQEDSAVYLCASSLARKEYGYTFGSGTRLTVV.

The chain employs TRBV5-1 and TRBJ2-4; TRBD2 matches at 8 bases. This CDR3 has 15 residues. The junction had 8 bases not matched to a gene; V was cut back by 1 base and J by 8 bases. Germline assignment: CDR1 SGHRS and CDR2 YFSETQ. The CDR3: CASSLSGGSEDIQYF. DNA of the CDR3: TGCGCCAGCAGCTTGAGCGGGGGCTCGGAGGACATTCAGTACTTC.

The chain links TRBV28 to TRBJ1-5, with TRBD1 identical over 8 bases. The V gene end was trimmed by 3 bases and the J gene end by 4 bases; junction bases not matched to a gene: 20. CDR3 length: 20 residues. Germline V lookup: CDR1 MDHEN, CDR2 SYDVKM. Here the CDR3 DNA reads TGTGCCAGCAGTTTTTTGATGTGGGGATTGACAGGGGCTGGGAATCAGCCCCAGCATTTT. This translates into CASSFLMWGLTGAGNQPQHF.

In nucleotides, the CDR3 is TGTGCCAGCAGCTTAGTCGGGCAGGGTTTAGGGGAAAAACTGTTTTTT. Residues: CASSLVGQGLGEKLFF. The V and J genes are TRBV7-2 and TRBJ1-4; tentative D call: TRBD1 (5 bases). V was pared by 1 base and J by 8 bases, with 17 bases between. CDR1 is SGHTA and CDR2 is FQGNSA in the germline V gene. There are 16 residues in the CDR3.

This clone was recorded a few times. The V and J genes are TRBV10-1 and TRBJ2-3, with 8 bases identical to TRBD2. V shed 2 bases, J shed 7 bases, and the junction held 8 bases outside the gene matches. The germline V gene has CDR1 WNHNN and CDR2 SYGVQD (reference sequence). The CDR3 sequence is 15 residues long. The CDR3 DNA reads as TGCGCCAGCAGTGAGGATCGGGGGGGCCCTAATACGCAGTATTTT. Its protein is CASSEDRGGPNTQYF.

This chain joins TRBV25-1 and TRBJ2-3; 7 bases agree with TRBD1. This CDR3 region has 15 residues. The V and J ends lost 1 base and 3 bases, in that order; junction bases with no gene match: 4. The germline gives CDR1 MGHDK, CDR2 SYGVNS. The CDR3 DNA reads TGTGCCAGCAGTGAATGGGGCAGGGGGACAGATACGCAGTATTTT. Amino acids: CASSEWGRGTDTQYF.

The rearrangement links TRBV6-6 to TRBJ1-2, with D maybe TRBD1 (5 bases). This CDR3 is 16 amino acids long. V shed 0 bases and J shed 5 bases, with 16 bases lying between them. CDR1 is MNHNY, CDR2 SVGAGI, per germline (reference sequence). The CDR3 DNA is TGTGCCAGCAGTTACTCGAAGTCACAGGTCTTGTATGGCTACACCTTC. This gives the protein CASSYSKSQVLYGYTF.

The chain recombines TRBV11-2 with TRBJ1-2; unclear D gene. Trimming stripped 1 base from V and 7 bases from J, with 10 bases between. Germline values: CDR1 SGHAT, CDR2 FQNNGV. The CDR3 has 13 amino acids. Here the CDR3 DNA reads TGTGCCAGCAGCTTAGCCTTTGGTAGTGGCTACACCTTC. Protein product: CASSLAFGSGYTF. The entire variable domain, with the rest obtained from reference TRBV11-2 and TRBJ1-2, is as follows: EAGVAQSPRYKIIEKRQSVAFWCNPISGHATLYWYQQILGQGPKLLIQFQNNGVVDDSQLPKDRFSAERLKGVDSTLKIQPAKLEDSAVYLCASSLAFGSGYTFGSGTRLTVV.

The J gene is TRBJ2-3, the V gene TRBV5-1, with a tentative D call TRBD1 (6 bases). The length of the CDR3 is 14 residues. V was cut by 3 bases and J by 6 bases, with 14 bases left in between. Germline V gene data show CDR1 as SGHRS and CDR2 as YFSETQ. The DNA of the CDR3 is TGCGCCAGCAGCTCTGGGACATACACGGATACGCAGTATTTT. Residues: CASSSGTYTDTQYF.

The chain links TRBV29-1 to TRBJ2-2; possibly TRBD2 for D (6 bases). Looked up from germline, CDR1 is SQVTM and CDR2 is ANQGSEA. The CDR3 is 15 residues long. Trimming removed 6 bases from V and 7 bases from J, with 21 bases in between. The CDR3 DNA follows: TGCAGCGTGACCCCGGGACTCACCGTGGGCGGGGAGCTGTTTTTT. It yields the protein CSVTPGLTVGGELFF.

The CDR3 sequence is CAWSSGAGANVLTF. In DNA form, the CDR3 reads TGTGCCTGGAGTAGCGGCGCTGGGGCCAACGTCCTGACTTTC. The chain uses TRBV30 and TRBJ2-6; tentative D call: TRBD2 (5 bases). This CDR3 has 14 amino acids. In germline, CDR1 is GTSNPN, CDR2 SVGIG (reference sequence). Trimming pared 2 bases from V and 2 bases from J, leaving 7 bases between.

This chain connects TRBV5-1 to TRBJ2-5; TRBD2 agrees at 7 bases. Germline V lookup: CDR1 SGHRS, CDR2 YFSETQ. This CDR3 has 15 amino acids. V dropped 7 bases and J dropped 4; count of bases not matched to a gene: 13. The CDR3 spells CASADPGLMGETQYF. The CDR3 bases are TGCGCCAGCGCTGATCCGGGACTAATGGGAGAGACCCAGTACTTC.

J is TRBJ1-1 and V is TRBV7-9, with 7 bases matching TRBD1. In germline, CDR1 is SEHNR, CDR2 FQNEAQ (reference sequence). V was clipped by 2 bases and J by 1 base; unmatched bases: 7. This CDR3 region has 16 residues. The CDR3 sequence is CASSLYRGVRNTEAFF. The CDR3 DNA reads TGTGCCAGCAGCTTATACAGGGGCGTGCGGAACACTGAAGCTTTCTTT.